This T cell receptor beta chain was profiled in a study of tumor and adjacent non-tumor tissue in lung cancer. Across the whole study: Some 4.2 million productive TCRbeta reads were obtained per sample on average.

On this clonotype: No antigen is known for it.

A modified ARM-PCR protocol with three rounds of nested PCR amplified TCRbeta. Via MiXCR, TCRdb re-called the multiplex PCR reads, giving one row per CDR3 protein. Of 100,000 to 150,000 distinct CDR3 sequences in the sample, about 66% were seen once. Germline CDR1 reads SGHAT; CDR2 reads FQNNGV. This CDR3 region has 14 residues. Deletions cut 5 bases from V and 5 bases from J, with 15 bases between. Findings of the study overall: Tumor repertoires had a smaller top 100 clone share than normal lung.

RNA was extracted from bulk tissue without any cell sorting. The sequencing sample was made of lung tumor tissue. V usage is TRBV11-2 and J usage is TRBJ2-5; D is ambiguous. The clonotype originates from a man under 40 with non-small cell lung cancer. In DNA form, the CDR3 reads TGTGCCAGCAGCCCTCTGTCAGTAGGTGAGACCCAGTACTTC. The encoded protein is CASSPLSVGETQYF.